These 27 T cell receptor beta chains share one sample of origin, sequenced in a study of PD-1 blockade in mismatch repair-deficient tumors. Data came from immunoSEQ multiplex PCR; TCRdb stores just in-frame clones and leaves some out. This sample has 30,000 to 45,000 clones, with 65% to 85% found just once. The specimen comprised PBMCs, sampled about 40 weeks after starting pembrolizumab. These receptors were collected from an adult with mismatch repair-deficient cancer.

The V and J genes are TRBV30 and TRBJ1-5; the D gene is possibly TRBD1 (6 bases). V was cut by 2 bases and J by 7 bases, with 18 bases left in between. This CDR3 has 15 residues. The germline V gene encodes CDR1 GTSNPN and CDR2 SVGIG (reference sequence). CDR3 nucleotides: TGTGCCTGGAGTCAATCCGGGACACCTTTCCAGCCCCAGCATTTT. It codes for CAWSQSGTPFQPQHF.

The V and J genes are TRBV9 and TRBJ2-2; 7 nucleotides match TRBD2. Looked up from germline, CDR1 is SGDLS and CDR2 is YYNGEE. This CDR3 is built from 17 residues. J lost 5 bases, V lost 0 bases, and 10 bases had no gene match. The CDR3 DNA reads TGTGCCAGCAGCGTAGTGGGGCGGGAGAGTGTGACCGGGGAGCTGTTTTTT. Amino acid sequence: CASSVVGRESVTGELFF.

The CDR3 DNA follows: TGCAGTGCTAGCTTTTTGACCCAGTACTTC. Residues: CSASFLTQYF. V and J are TRBV20-1 and TRBJ2-5; D gene ambiguous. Germline assignment: CDR1 DFQATT and CDR2 SNEGSKA (reference sequence). The CDR3 is 10 amino acids. V gave up 3 bases and J gave up 7 bases, with 6 bases separating them.

The chain joins TRBV30 to TRBJ2-5; 7 bases align to TRBD1. V was pared by 7 bases and J by 0 bases, with 8 bases of the junction left unmatched. The germline CDR1 and CDR2 sequences are GTSNPN and SVGIG (reference sequence). This CDR3 is 14 amino acids long. Here the CDR3 reads CASGQSSYQETQYF. The CDR3 region has the DNA TGTGCCTCGGGACAGTCTTCGTACCAAGAGACCCAGTACTTC.

The sample holds one count of this clone. Here the CDR3 reads CASTKGWRPSSYNEQFF. The CDR3 DNA is TGTGCCAGCACCAAAGGCTGGAGACCCAGCTCCTACAATGAGCAGTTCTTC. The rearrangement joins TRBV27 to TRBJ2-1, with unresolved D. Germline CDR1 reads MNHEY; CDR2 reads SMNVEV (reference sequence). Trimming removed 7 bases from V and 0 bases from J, with 19 bases in between. The CDR3 is 17 residues long.

V is TRBV11-3 and J is TRBJ2-1; 9 nucleotides match TRBD1. The CDR3 has 14 residues. Looked up from germline, CDR1 is SGHNT and CDR2 is YENEEA. Trimming removed 3 bases from V and 11 bases from J; junction bases left unmatched: 8. CDR3 amino acids: CASSLLGQGGQQFF. CDR3 DNA sequence: TGTGCCAGCAGCTTGTTGGGACAGGGAGGTCAGCAGTTCTTC. Filled out from reference TRBV11-3 and TRBJ2-1, the complete variable domain reads EAGVVQSPRYKIIEKKQPVAFWCNPISGHNTLYWYLQNLGQGPELLIRYENEEAVDDSQLPKDRFSAERLKGVDSTLKIQPAELGDSAVYLCASSLLGQGGQQFFGPGTRLTVL.

The V gene is TRBV5-4, the J gene TRBJ1-6; TRBD1 matches at 8 bases. The CDR3 length is 15 residues. Germline CDR1 reads SGHNT; CDR2 reads YYREEE (reference sequence). J gave up 9 bases and V 0 bases, and 5 bases lay outside the gene matches. The CDR3 sequence: CASSLDNRGFSPLHF. In DNA, the CDR3 is TGTGCCAGCAGCTTGGATAACAGGGGGTTTTCACCCCTCCACTTT. The entire variable domain, with the rest obtained from reference TRBV5-4 and TRBJ1-6, is as follows: ETGVTQSPTHLIKTRGQQVTLRCSSQSGHNTVSWYQQALGQGPQFIFQYYREEENGRGNFPPRFSGLQFPNYSSELNVNALELDDSALYLCASSLDNRGFSPLHFGNGTRLTVT.

This rearrangement joins TRBV7-9 to TRBJ1-2; 8 bases are a match to TRBD1. CDR3 length: 16 residues. The germline V gene encodes CDR1 SEHNR and CDR2 FQNEAQ (reference sequence). V trimming: 1 base; J trimming: 7 bases; junction bases outside the gene matches: 11. CDR3 sequence: CASSLEYSGGGGGYTF. DNA of the CDR3: TGTGCCAGCAGCTTAGAATACTCAGGGGGCGGAGGTGGCTACACCTTC.

The rearrangement joins TRBV9 to TRBJ1-2; D uncertain. The CDR3 runs 14 residues. Germline CDR1 is SGDLS and CDR2 is YYNGEE. The V end was cut by 0 bases, the J end by 0 bases, with 6 bases between. DNA of the CDR3: TGTGCCAGCAGCGTAGAGCGTTCTAACTATGGCTACACCTTC. Translated: CASSVERSNYGYTF.

The V and J genes are TRBV11-2 and TRBJ2-1; TRBD2 agrees at 9 bases. V shed 1 base, J shed 2 bases, and the junction held 0 bases outside the gene matches. Germline V gives CDR1 SGHAT, CDR2 FQNNGV. This CDR3 is built from 15 residues. The CDR3 sequence is CASSLVAGAYNEQFF. CDR3 DNA sequence: TGTGCCAGCAGCTTAGTAGCGGGAGCCTACAATGAGCAGTTCTTC.

The rearrangement links TRBV5-4 to TRBJ2-6; no clear D gene. Trimming shortened V by 3 bases and J by 2 bases, and 6 bases separated the two germline ends. This CDR3 has 14 amino acids. CDR1 is SGHNT and CDR2 is YYREEE in the germline V gene (reference sequence). The CDR3 nucleotides read TGTGCCAGCAGCTCCCTAACTGGGGCCAACGTCCTGACTTTC. It codes for CASSSLTGANVLTF. The full variable domain, rest sourced from reference TRBV5-4 and TRBJ2-6, is ETGVTQSPTHLIKTRGQQVTLRCSSQSGHNTVSWYQQALGQGPQFIFQYYREEENGRGNFPPRFSGLQFPNYSSELNVNALELDDSALYLCASSSLTGANVLTFGAGSRLTVL.

The table lists this clone with a few counts. V gene TRBV4-1 combines with J gene TRBJ2-7, with a possible D match to TRBD2 (5 bases). V lost 1 base and J 0 bases, leaving 16 bases between the germline ends. CDR1 and CDR2 (germline): MGHRA, YSYEKL. The CDR3 extends over 17 amino acids. This CDR3 is CASSQVSGREISYEQYF. The DNA of the CDR3 is TGCGCCAGCAGCCAAGTAAGTGGTAGGGAGATCTCCTACGAGCAGTACTTC.

V usage is TRBV27 and J usage is TRBJ1-1; 7 nucleotides match TRBD1. CDR3 length: 17 amino acids. Trimming cost V 0 bases and J 6 bases; bases outside gene matches: 13. From germline, CDR1 is MNHEY and CDR2 SMNVEV (reference sequence). The CDR3 region is CASSLSAGRQGESEAFF. CDR3 sequence (DNA): TGTGCCAGCAGTTTATCCGCGGGGCGGCAGGGGGAATCTGAAGCTTTCTTT.

The rearrangement joins TRBV28 to TRBJ1-5; a possible D gene is TRBD1 (5 bases). Germline V lookup: CDR1 MDHEN, CDR2 SYDVKM. Trimming took off 7 bases at V and 3 bases at J, with 19 bases between the two ends. The CDR3 is 16 amino acids. CDR3 sequence: CASTRQEGRHNQPQHF. In DNA, the CDR3 is TGTGCCAGCACCCGACAAGAGGGGAGGCACAATCAGCCCCAGCATTTT.

The chain recombines TRBV28 with TRBJ1-1, with unresolved D. The CDR3 has 12 residues. CDR1 MDHEN and CDR2 SYDVKM come from the germline V gene. The CDR3 spells CVAQTSNTEAFF. As DNA, the CDR3 is TGTGTAGCCCAAACCTCGAACACTGAAGCTTTCTTT.

The chain is built from TRBV7-2 and TRBJ1-1; no definite D call. Per germline, CDR1 SGHTA and CDR2 FQGNSA. V lost 6 bases, J lost 3 bases, and 11 bases lay in between. The CDR3 has 13 amino acids. The DNA of the CDR3 is TGTGCCAGCAGTCGGACTCGGTACACTGAAGCTTTCTTT. Encoded protein: CASSRTRYTEAFF. The full variable domain, with the rest looked up from reference TRBV7-2 and TRBJ1-1, is GAGVSQSPSNKVTEKGKDVELRCDPISGHTALYWYRQSLGQGLEFLIYFQGNSAPDKSGLPSDRFSAERTGGSVSTLTIQRTQQEDSAVYLCASSRTRYTEAFFGQGTRLTVV.

The rearrangement joins TRBV4-1 to TRBJ2-5; the D gene is possibly TRBD2 (6 bases). The CDR3 consists of 16 residues. Per the germline V gene, CDR1 is MGHRA and CDR2 is YSYEKL. V was clipped by 0 bases and J by 5 bases, with 16 bases between them. CDR3 loop: CASSQDRDGSRETQYF. The CDR3 region has the DNA TGCGCCAGCAGCCAAGATCGGGACGGGAGCCGGGAGACCCAGTACTTC.

The chain is built from TRBV19 and TRBJ1-2; TRBD1 aligns across 8 bases. V trimming: 5 bases; J trimming: 1 base; junction bases outside the gene matches: 9. CDR1 and CDR2 (germline): LNHDA, SQIVND (reference sequence). The CDR3 is 16 amino acids. The CDR3 spells CASSPPRTGRNYGYTF. The CDR3 DNA sequence: TGTGCCAGTAGTCCCCCCCGGACAGGGCGTAACTATGGCTACACCTTC.

The chain employs TRBV2 and TRBJ1-5; 8 bases agree with TRBD1. Germline trimming cut 5 bases from V and 4 bases from J; bases unmatched to any gene: 4. The CDR3 has 14 amino acids. Germline loops: CDR1 SNHLY, CDR2 FYNNEI. CDR3 coding DNA: TGTGCCAGCAGTCGGACAGGGATTAATCAGCCCCAGCATTTT. This codes for CASSRTGINQPQHF. Based on the CDR3 plus reference TRBV2 and TRBJ1-5, the full variable domain is EPEVTQTPSHQVTQMGQEVILRCVPISNHLYFYWYRQILGQKVEFLVSFYNNEISEKSEIFDDQFSVERPDGSNFTLKIRSTKLEDSAMYFCASSRTGINQPQHFGDGTRLSIL.

This clone occurred a few times. The chain is built from TRBV7-2 and TRBJ1-5; D remains unclear. The V and J ends lost 3 bases and 3 bases respectively, with 9 bases between them. The CDR3 has 14 amino acids. From germline, CDR1 is SGHTA and CDR2 FQGNSA. The CDR3 region has the DNA TGTGCCAGCAGCTTGCGACGGGTCAATCAGCCCCAGCATTTT. Protein product: CASSLRRVNQPQHF.

The rearrangement joins TRBV7-2 to TRBJ2-2; D remains ambiguous. This CDR3 contains 16 residues. Per germline, CDR1 SGHTA and CDR2 FQGNSA. The ends were cut back, 5 bases at V and 0 bases at J, with 13 bases in the middle. The CDR3: CASSAYSITNTGELFF. CDR3 bases: TGTGCCAGCAGCGCCTACAGCATAACGAACACCGGGGAGCTGTTTTTT.

This chain links TRBV18 with TRBJ2-2; TRBD1 matches at 7 bases. Germline CDR1 is KGHSH and CDR2 is LQKENI. The CDR3 sequence is 15 residues long. V was pared by 3 bases and J by 3 bases, with 4 bases of the junction left unmatched. In DNA form, the CDR3 reads TGTGCCAGCTCACCGGCTACAGGGGACACCGGGGAGCTGTTTTTT. As protein: CASSPATGDTGELFF.

The rearrangement joins TRBV15 to TRBJ2-5, with D perhaps matching TRBD2 (5 bases). This CDR3 contains 15 residues. Trimming cost V 0 bases and J 3 bases, with 11 bases left between them. CDR1 is LNHNV and CDR2 is YYDKDF in the germline V gene (reference sequence). This chain's CDR3 is CATSRDVSGKETQYF. In nucleotides, the CDR3 is TGTGCCACCAGCAGAGATGTGTCGGGGAAAGAGACCCAGTACTTC. The whole variable domain, filled in from reference TRBV15 and TRBJ2-5, reads DAMVIQNPRYQVTQFGKPVTLSCSQTLNHNVMYWYQQKSSQAPKLLFHYYDKDFNNEADTPDNFQSRRPNTSFCFLDIRSPGLGDTAMYLCATSRDVSGKETQYFGPGTRLLVL.

The chain carries TRBV9 and TRBJ2-2; TRBD2 agrees at 10 bases. Germline V CDR1 and CDR2: SGDLS, YYNGEE. This CDR3 spans 15 amino acids. The V and J ends lost 4 bases and 5 bases, in that order; junction bases with no gene match: 5. The CDR3 nucleotides are TGTGCCAGCAGCCCTAGCGGGAGTTATACCGGGGAGCTGTTTTTT. Its protein product is CASSPSGSYTGELFF. The complete variable domain, with remaining parts taken from reference TRBV9 and TRBJ2-2, reads DSGVTQTPKHLITATGQRVTLRCSPRSGDLSVYWYQQSLDQGLQFLIQYYNGEERAKGNILERFSAQQFPDLHSELNLSSLELGDSALYFCASSPSGSYTGELFFGEGSRLTVL.

The rearrangement uses TRBV28 and TRBJ2-7, with TRBD2 identical over 13 bases. This CDR3 has 15 residues. Germline CDR1 is MDHEN and CDR2 is SYDVKM. Losses at the gene ends were 1 base for V and 6 bases for J; bases not matched to a gene: 3. CDR3 residues: CASSLLGTSGVEQYF. As DNA, the CDR3 is TGTGCCAGCAGTTTATTGGGGACTAGCGGGGTCGAGCAGTACTTC.

The chain links TRBV19 to TRBJ1-6; D is ambiguous. V lost 8 bases, J lost 4 bases, and 6 bases lay in between. The germline V gene has CDR1 LNHDA and CDR2 SQIVND (reference sequence). The CDR3 loop spans 12 amino acids. The CDR3 DNA sequence: TGTGCCAGTGGGCGATATAATTCACCCCTCCACTTT. Its translation: CASGRYNSPLHF.

The V gene is TRBV27, the J gene TRBJ2-7; 7 bases match TRBD2. This CDR3 comprises 16 residues. The ends lost 4 bases at V and 3 bases at J; junction bases unmatched: 12. CDR1 is MNHEY and CDR2 is SMNVEV in the germline V gene (reference sequence). In DNA form, the CDR3 reads TGTGCCAGCAGTTCGACCCTAGGGGAGGGATTCTACGAGCAGTACTTC. Translated, it gives CASSSTLGEGFYEQYF.